This T cell receptor beta chain originates from a study of blood T cells in healthy people across ages. Findings and limits, study-wide: More naive CD4+ cells and higher diversity were found in long-lived than in aged donors.

The CDR3 spans 14 residues. Germline loops: CDR1 LNHDA, CDR2 SQIVND (reference sequence). V lost 7 bases and J lost 4, with 16 bases in between. There are a few counts of this clonotype. Antigen unknown. A second PCR of 7 to 11 cycles used a sample-barcoded 5' primer and a J-beta primer mix. From the 5' RACE reads, TCRdb called clonotypes with MiXCR, one entry per CDR3 protein. Of 450,000 to 700,000 distinct CDR3 sequences listed, 25% to 30% were seen once; the top ten hold roughly 20%. The chain employs TRBV19 and TRBJ1-1, with D perhaps matching TRBD1 (5 bases). This receptor was obtained from a woman in her seventies in good health. The sequenced sample consisted of blood. CDR3 nucleotide sequence: TGTGCCAGTACCCCCGGGGGTATTGGCACTGAAGCTTTCTTT. It yields the protein CASTPGGIGTEAFF.